Below, 24 T cell receptor beta chains from the same sample are listed, as sequenced in a study of T cell responses to AZD1222 COVID-19 vaccine. Libraries were prepared by immunoSEQ multiplex PCR; TCRdb keeps only in-frame clonotypes and omits some of them. The table has about 79,000 clones, roughly four fifths seen once. The material was peripheral blood, obtained 28 days after the second AZD1222 dose. The receptors shown here come from an adult who received the AZD1222 COVID-19 vaccine.

The chain combines TRBV5-4 with TRBJ2-7; either TRBD1 or TRBD2 may fit D (5 bases each). The CDR3 is 16 amino acids. Deletions cut 4 bases from V and 6 bases from J, with 23 bases between. Germline CDR1 is SGHNT and CDR2 is YYREEE (reference sequence). CDR3 in amino acids: CASSPGTPIWSGEQYF. The CDR3 DNA reads TGTGCCAGCAGCCCGGGGACCCCCATATGGTCGGGCGAGCAGTACTTC.

V is TRBV28 and J is TRBJ2-1; 9 bases are a match to TRBD2. The CDR3 runs 16 residues. In germline, CDR1 is MDHEN, CDR2 SYDVKM. With V trimmed by 3 bases and J by 0 bases, 3 bases remained unmatched. CDR3 region: CASSLTSGSSYNEQFF. The CDR3 DNA reads TGTGCCAGCAGTTTGACTAGCGGTAGCTCCTACAATGAGCAGTTCTTC.

The genes are TRBV4-3 and TRBJ2-7; TRBD2 is a possible D gene (6 bases). Germline V gene sequence: CDR1 LGHNA, CDR2 YSLEER. V lost 0 bases to trimming and J lost 6 bases, with 15 bases between them. The CDR3 length is 15 residues. The CDR3 sequence is CASSQDPTTRLEQYF. CDR3 nucleotides: TGCGCCAGCAGCCAAGACCCAACGACTAGGCTCGAGCAGTACTTC.

This sequence joins TRBV27 and TRBJ1-2, with D uncertain. Trimming stripped 4 bases from V and 3 bases from J, with 18 bases between. This CDR3 spans 16 amino acids. CDR1 is MNHEY and CDR2 is SMNVEV in the germline V gene (reference sequence). The DNA of the CDR3 is TGTGCCAGCAGTTCCGGTGCCAGGCTGAGCGACTATGGCTACACCTTC. Amino acids: CASSSGARLSDYGYTF.

This clone was found a few times. The gene calls are TRBV6-5 and TRBJ1-4; no reliable D call. Germline loops: CDR1 MNHEY, CDR2 SVGAGI. V was pared by 6 bases and J by 0 bases, with 11 bases between. CDR3 size: 15 residues. CDR3 sequence reads: CASRGGPSTNEKLFF. CDR3 DNA: TGTGCCAGCAGGGGAGGACCTTCAACTAATGAAAAACTGTTTTTT.

The chain carries TRBV19 and TRBJ1-2; TRBD1 matches at 7 bases. The trim removed 9 bases at V and 6 bases at J, leaving 4 bases unmatched. CDR1 and CDR2 (germline): LNHDA, SQIVND (reference sequence). This CDR3 comprises 11 residues. This CDR3 reads CASLGGNGYTF. CDR3 DNA sequence: TGTGCCAGCCTAGGGGGCAATGGCTACACCTTC.

CDR3 nucleotide sequence: TGTGCCTCCGCGCATTGGGAGTTGAACACTGAAGCTTTCTTT. Its translation is CASAHWELNTEAFF. This rearrangement joins TRBV30 to TRBJ1-1; no clear D. V was clipped by 7 bases and J by 0 bases, with 15 bases between them. This CDR3 spans 14 amino acids. Germline V gene lookup returns CDR1 GTSNPN and CDR2 SVGIG (reference sequence).

The chain has TRBV28 and TRBJ1-5; D may be TRBD1 (5 bases). Germline V CDR1 and CDR2: MDHEN, SYDVKM. Trimming stripped 3 bases from V and 0 bases from J, with 12 bases between. The CDR3 is 16 amino acids. The CDR3 loop is CASSFSLTASNQPQHF. CDR3 coding DNA: TGTGCCAGCAGTTTTAGTTTGACAGCTAGCAATCAGCCCCAGCATTTT.

V usage is TRBV2 and J usage is TRBJ1-2; possible D gene TRBD1, 6 bases. Germline loops: CDR1 SNHLY, CDR2 FYNNEI. The germline V and J ends were trimmed by 9 bases and 7 bases, with 18 bases remaining between them. This CDR3 is 13 amino acids long. The CDR3 DNA reads as TGTGCCAGAGGGAGGGGTGGACAGTTTGGCTACACCTTC. The encoded protein is CARGRGGQFGYTF.

The chain is built from TRBV7-2 and TRBJ1-5; D gene uncertain. Deletions cut 5 bases from V and 5 bases from J, with 10 bases between. Germline CDR1 is SGHTA and CDR2 is FQGNSA. The CDR3 is 13 residues long. The CDR3 sequence: CASSTSGYQPQHF. The CDR3 DNA reads as TGTGCCAGCAGCACCTCGGGGTATCAGCCCCAGCATTTT.

CDR3 bases: TGTGCCAGCAGTTTATCATCCCTAGCTATGGGCGGTGAGCAGTTCTTC. It translates to CASSLSSLAMGGEQFF. V gene TRBV27 combines with J gene TRBJ2-1; weak D call: TRBD2 (5 bases). Germline V gene data show CDR1 as MNHEY and CDR2 as SMNVEV (reference sequence). CDR3 length: 16 residues. The V gene lost 0 bases and the J gene lost 9 bases, with 18 bases spanning the gap.

This chain connects TRBV24-1 to TRBJ2-1, with no clear D. V lost 3 bases to trimming and J lost 5 bases, with 13 bases between them. The CDR3 is 15 amino acids. The germline gives CDR1 KGHDR, CDR2 SFDVKD. The CDR3 here is CATSDSRVGDNEQFF. The CDR3 region has the DNA TGTGCCACCAGTGATAGTAGGGTTGGGGACAATGAGCAGTTCTTC.

The rearrangement uses TRBV24-1 and TRBJ2-1; possibly TRBD2 for D (6 bases). CDR1 is KGHDR and CDR2 is SFDVKD in the germline V gene. This CDR3 contains 17 residues. Trimming took 1 base from V and 4 from J, leaving 16 bases between them. The CDR3 reads CATSDFNSGGDYNEQFF. The CDR3, as DNA: TGTGCCACCAGTGATTTCAATTCCGGAGGGGATTACAATGAGCAGTTCTTC.

The chain recombines TRBV28 with TRBJ1-3, with 8 bases aligning to TRBD1. The CDR3 runs 17 residues. Germline V gene data show CDR1 as MDHEN and CDR2 as SYDVKM. The trim removed 4 bases at V and 5 bases at J, leaving 13 bases unmatched. The DNA of the CDR3 is TGTGCCAGCAGTTCGACGACAGGGGCAACAAACAGAAACACCATATATTTT. As protein: CASSSTTGATNRNTIYF.

V gene TRBV7-3 combines with J gene TRBJ1-1, with a tentative D call TRBD1 (5 bases). The V gene lost 2 bases and the J gene lost 1 base, with 8 bases spanning the gap. Germline assignment: CDR1 SGHTA and CDR2 FQGTGA. The length of the CDR3 is 14 residues. CDR3 in amino acids: CASSLSGGNTEAFF. The CDR3, as DNA: TGTGCCAGCAGCTTATCTGGGGGGAACACTGAAGCTTTCTTT.

J is TRBJ2-2 and V is TRBV12-3 or TRBV12-4; D is perhaps TRBD1 (5 bases). V was clipped by 3 bases and J by 5 bases, with 7 bases between them. This CDR3 spans 13 amino acids. The CDR3 region is CASSFRVTGELFF. DNA of the CDR3: TGTGCCAGCAGTTTCAGGGTGACCGGGGAGCTGTTTTTT.

The V gene is TRBV6-5, the J gene TRBJ2-3, with D unclear. Germline V gives CDR1 MNHEY, CDR2 SVGAGI. The germline V and J ends were trimmed by 6 bases and 5 bases, with 6 bases remaining between them. The CDR3 spans 11 residues. CDR3 DNA sequence: TGTGCCAGCAGAAATAGAGATACGCAGTATTTT. Amino acids: CASRNRDTQYF.

The sample holds a few counts of this clone. V usage is TRBV10-3 and J usage is TRBJ2-2; 11 positions agree with TRBD1. The CDR3 has 18 residues. The V gene's germline CDR1 is ENHRY and CDR2 SYGVKD. The V segment lost 3 bases and the J segment 6 bases; nucleotides outside the gene matches: 12. This CDR3 is CAISDQLSRDRGAGELFF. CDR3 DNA sequence: TGTGCCATCAGTGACCAACTCTCCCGGGACAGGGGGGCCGGGGAGCTGTTTTTT.

The rearrangement links TRBV12-3 or TRBV12-4 to TRBJ1-1; D unresolved. The CDR3 is made up of 13 amino acids. The V end was cut by 1 base, the J end by 0 bases, with 3 bases between. CDR3 DNA sequence: TGTGCCAGCAGTTTAGAGGTGAACACTGAAGCTTTCTTT. As protein: CASSLEVNTEAFF.

The chain links TRBV28 to TRBJ1-1; D remains ambiguous. The V end was cut by 7 bases, the J end by 1 base, with 13 bases between. Germline V gene sequence: CDR1 MDHEN, CDR2 SYDVKM. CDR3 size: 14 residues. CDR3 DNA sequence: TGTGCCAGCACGCGGGCGCGAGGGAACACTGAAGCTTTCTTT. It is translated as CASTRARGNTEAFF.

This clone was picked up a small number of times. The chain combines TRBV11-3 with TRBJ2-1, with D hard to call. V lost 2 bases and J 8 bases, leaving 4 bases between the germline ends. From germline, CDR1 is SGHNT and CDR2 YENEEA. This CDR3 is built from 11 residues. The CDR3 DNA reads as TGTGCCAGCAGCTTAAGGGATGAGCAGTTCTTC. This codes for CASSLRDEQFF.

V gene TRBV9 combines with J gene TRBJ1-4; D unresolved. V was cut by 0 bases and J by 7 bases, with 10 bases left in between. CDR3 length: 14 amino acids. Germline values: CDR1 SGDLS, CDR2 YYNGEE. The CDR3 DNA reads TGTGCCAGCAGCGTAGAAGAAGGATTTGAAAAACTGTTTTTT. This gives the protein CASSVEEGFEKLFF.

The V gene is TRBV6-5, the J gene TRBJ1-3; D possibly corresponds to TRBD1 (5 bases). The CDR3 length is 14 residues. Germline V CDR1 and CDR2: MNHEY, SVGAGI. Trimming stripped 6 bases from V and 2 bases from J, with 11 bases between. Written as DNA, the CDR3 is TGTGCCAGCAGCCGGGACTCGCCTGGAAACACCATATATTTT. Translated: CASSRDSPGNTIYF.

The chain carries TRBV3-1 (or the pseudogene TRBV3-2) and TRBJ2-1; D is possibly TRBD2 (6 bases). V was pared by 3 bases and J by 9 bases, with 9 bases between. The germline V gene has CDR1 LGHDT and CDR2 YNNKEL (reference sequence). CDR3 size: 12 residues. The CDR3 loop is CASSQAGFEQFF. The CDR3 coding sequence is TGTGCCAGCAGCCAGGCGGGGTTTGAGCAGTTCTTC.